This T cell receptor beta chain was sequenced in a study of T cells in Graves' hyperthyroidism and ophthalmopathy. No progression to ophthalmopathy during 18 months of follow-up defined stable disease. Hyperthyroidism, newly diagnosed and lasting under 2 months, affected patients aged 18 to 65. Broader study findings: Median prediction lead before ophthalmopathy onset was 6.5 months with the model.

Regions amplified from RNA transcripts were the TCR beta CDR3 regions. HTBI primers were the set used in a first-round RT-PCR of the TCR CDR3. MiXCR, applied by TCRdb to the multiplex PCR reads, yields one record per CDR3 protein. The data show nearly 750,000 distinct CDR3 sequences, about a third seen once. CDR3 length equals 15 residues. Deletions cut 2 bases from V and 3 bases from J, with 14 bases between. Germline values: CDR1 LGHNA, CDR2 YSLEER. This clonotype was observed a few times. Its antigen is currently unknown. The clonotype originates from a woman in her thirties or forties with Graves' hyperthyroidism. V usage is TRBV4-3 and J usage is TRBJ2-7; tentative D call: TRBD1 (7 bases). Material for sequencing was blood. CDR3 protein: CASSQTGDSLYEQYF. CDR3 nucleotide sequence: TGCGCCAGCAGCCAAACAGGGGACTCCCTCTACGAGCAGTACTTC.